This T cell receptor (beta chain) was recorded in a study of beta chain features in type 1 diabetes. Findings and limits, study-wide: PCR might favor shorter templates, equally in patients and controls. In cDNA sequencing, cells with high TCR expression could be over-represented.

On this clone itself: Its target is not known.

Of the isolated RNA, all was reverse transcribed, and so the sequenced material was expressed TCRB transcripts. The table came from immunoSEQ multiplex PCR; TCRdb's copy has only in-frame clones and leaves some out. The table has 160,000 or so clones, just over 9% seen once. The germline V gene has CDR1 MNHEY and CDR2 SVGAGI. The ends were cut back, 2 bases at V and 2 bases at J, with 9 bases in the middle. This CDR3 spans 14 amino acids. J is TRBJ1-2 and V is TRBV6-5, with a possible D match to TRBD1 (6 bases). Sequencing used central memory CD4+ T cells from blood. This receptor was identified in a woman aged 18 to 35 in good health. The CDR3 DNA sequence: TGTGCCAGCAGTTACCGGGACACCAACTATGGCTACACCTTC. Residues: CASSYRDTNYGYTF.